This TCR beta chain was sequenced for a study of blood T cell repertoires in COVID-19 (dated by TCRdb to the early 2020s). Some background on the complete study: Samples from collaborators originated in the United States, Italy and Spain and spanned both the acute and convalescent phases of COVID-19. The prospective study material was composed of cDNA or gDNA derived from T cells, B-cell-depleted T cells, or PBMCs. The dataset comprised deeply sampled blood TCRbeta repertoires from subjects exposed to, actively infected with, or recovered from COVID-19. The repertoires were released in a freely available public database intended as a resource for research on the immune response to SARS-CoV-2. The samples were drawn from the first 160 participants of the ongoing ImmuneRACE study and from some 1,300 subjects provided by 6 global collaborators. A de-identified subject ID, COVID-19 status, age in years and sex were almost always included in the sample metadata. Where available, HLA class I and class II types were obtained from metadata supplied by the sample provider rather than from assay-based typing.

Comment on this clone: This receptor's antigen is unknown. One base away there is no much larger clone; base qualities are not given.

The immunoSEQ Assay, a bias-controlled multiplex PCR, was used to amplify TCRbeta CDR3 regions from genomic DNA. In the authors' own workflow: Within the assay, amplification of reference gene primers was used to estimate how many nucleated cells each sample contained. Sequence reads were collapsed and filtered to measure the absolute abundance of every unique TCRbeta CDR3 rearrangement. For each sample, productive Simpson clonality was calculated as the square root of Simpson's diversity index across productive rearrangements. In TCRdb, the immuneACCESS table is reduced to in-frame sequences with V and J assigned. These tables do not hold every clone; where another copy was compared, an unresolved V gene accounts for under half, and the others remain unexplained. V and J calls and clone size are given by that table; D and trimming were obtained from the DNA. This sample lists 200,000 to 250,000 clones; about four fifths were detected once. The ten largest clonotypes hold around 2% of the sample.

The full study reports these points: How much clinical and demographic metadata was included differed by source and by participant, and the metadata was provided uncurated.

Participants in the prospective study were enrolled through a virtual design, were aged about 18 to 89 years, and lived in about 25 United States geographic areas. Cohort assignment in the prospective study relied on participant-reported clinical history from a screening survey and a study questionnaire. ImmuneRACE Cohort 3 recovered participants were defined by two consecutive negative NP/OP PCR tests, healthcare professional clearance, or symptom resolution. In the prospective study, mobile phlebotomists collected whole blood, serum and a nasopharyngeal or oropharyngeal swab from each participant. Participants in the prospective study had the option to provide additional blood draws and questionnaires over a 2-month period. Before DNA extraction, prospective study blood samples were shipped either frozen or at room temperature. Trimming removed 3 bases from V and 9 bases from J; the gene matches leave 20 bases unexplained. Via the germline V gene, CDR1 is SGHRS and CDR2 YFSETQ. The CDR3, cysteine through phenylalanine, is 18 amino acids long. Only the CDR3 portion is preserved as DNA: 54 bases, with reading frame beginning at the first base.

This clonotype was sampled from a man aged 60-69 years who had recovered from COVID-19. The sample consisted of PBMCs or T cells enriched from blood (not recorded which). The chain is encoded by TRBV5-1 joined to TRBJ2-7; TRBD1 agrees with 11 junctional bases. The nucleotide sequence reads as follows: TGCGCCAGCAGCTCGCGGGACAGGGGGGGACTCACTTCTACGAGGCAGTACTTC. Translated, this gives CASSSRDRGGLTSTRQYF.